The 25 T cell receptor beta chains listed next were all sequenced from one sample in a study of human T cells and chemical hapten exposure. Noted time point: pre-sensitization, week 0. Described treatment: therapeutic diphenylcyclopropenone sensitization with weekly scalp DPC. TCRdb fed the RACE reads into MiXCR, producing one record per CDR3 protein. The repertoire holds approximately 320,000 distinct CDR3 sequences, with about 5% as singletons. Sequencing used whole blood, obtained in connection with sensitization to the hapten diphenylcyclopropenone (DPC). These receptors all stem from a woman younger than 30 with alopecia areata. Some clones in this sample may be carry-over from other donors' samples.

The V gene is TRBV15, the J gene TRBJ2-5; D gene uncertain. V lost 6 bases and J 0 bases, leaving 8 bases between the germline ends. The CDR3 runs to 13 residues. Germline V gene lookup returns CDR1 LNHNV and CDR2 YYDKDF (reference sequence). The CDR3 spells CATSWGYQETQYF. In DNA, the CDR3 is TGTGCCACCAGTTGGGGATACCAAGAGACCCAGTACTTC.

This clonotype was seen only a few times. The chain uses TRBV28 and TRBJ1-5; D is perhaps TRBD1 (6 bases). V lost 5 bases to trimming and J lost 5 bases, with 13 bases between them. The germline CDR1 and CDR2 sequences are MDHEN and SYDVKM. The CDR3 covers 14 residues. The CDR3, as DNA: TGTGCCAGCAGTGGCCCCAGACAGGATCAGCCCCAGCATTTT. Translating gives CASSGPRQDQPQHF.

The chain's CDR3 is CARSARHWGEETQYF. The CDR3 DNA sequence: TGTGCCAGGAGCGCCCGGCACTGGGGGGAAGAGACCCAGTACTTC. The V and J genes are TRBV11-2 and TRBJ2-5, with a possible D match to TRBD2 (6 bases). CDR3 size: 15 residues. V was trimmed by 9 bases and J by 3 bases, leaving 20 bases between them. Germline-derived CDR1 and CDR2 are SGHAT and FQNNGV.

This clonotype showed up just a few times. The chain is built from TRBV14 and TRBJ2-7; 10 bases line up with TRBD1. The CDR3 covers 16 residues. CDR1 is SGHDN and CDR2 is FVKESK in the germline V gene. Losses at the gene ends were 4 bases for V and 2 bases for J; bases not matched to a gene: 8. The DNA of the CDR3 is TGTGCCAGCAGCCGCGTATCCGGGACAGGGGCCTACGAGCAGTACTTC. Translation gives CASSRVSGTGAYEQYF. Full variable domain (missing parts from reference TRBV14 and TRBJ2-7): EAGVTQFPSHSVIEKGQTVTLRCDPISGHDNLYWYRRVMGKEIKFLLHFVKESKQDESGMPNNRFLAERTGGTYSTLKVQPAELEDSGVYFCASSRVSGTGAYEQYFGPGTRLTVT.

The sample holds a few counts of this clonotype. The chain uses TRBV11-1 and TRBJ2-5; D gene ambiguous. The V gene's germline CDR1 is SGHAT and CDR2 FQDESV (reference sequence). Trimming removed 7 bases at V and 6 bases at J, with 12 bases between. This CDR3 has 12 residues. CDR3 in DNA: TGTGCCAGCACCGGGCAGGCACAGACCCAGTACTTC. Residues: CASTGQAQTQYF.

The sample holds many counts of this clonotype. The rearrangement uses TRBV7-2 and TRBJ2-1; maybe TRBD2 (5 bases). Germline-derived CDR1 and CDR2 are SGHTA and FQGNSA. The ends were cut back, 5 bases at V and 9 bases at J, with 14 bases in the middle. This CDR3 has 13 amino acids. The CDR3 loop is CASSPPGSLEQFF. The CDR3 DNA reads TGTGCCAGCAGCCCGCCGGGGAGTCTTGAGCAGTTCTTC.

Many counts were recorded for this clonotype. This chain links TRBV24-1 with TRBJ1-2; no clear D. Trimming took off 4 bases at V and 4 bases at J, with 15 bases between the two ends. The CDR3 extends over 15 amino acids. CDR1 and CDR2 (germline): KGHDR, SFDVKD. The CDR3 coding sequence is TGTGCCACCAGTGACCGGTCCAGAGGGTCCTATGGCTACACCTTC. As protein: CATSDRSRGSYGYTF.

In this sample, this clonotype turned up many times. As DNA, the CDR3 is TGTGCCAGCACCCAACAGGGGCTGAACACTGAAGCTTTCTTT. This encodes CASTQQGLNTEAFF. The gene calls are TRBV11-2 and TRBJ1-1; 7 bases line up with TRBD1. This CDR3 comprises 14 residues. Germline V gene data show CDR1 as SGHAT and CDR2 as FQNNGV. V lost 7 bases and J lost 0; bases outside the gene matches: 5.

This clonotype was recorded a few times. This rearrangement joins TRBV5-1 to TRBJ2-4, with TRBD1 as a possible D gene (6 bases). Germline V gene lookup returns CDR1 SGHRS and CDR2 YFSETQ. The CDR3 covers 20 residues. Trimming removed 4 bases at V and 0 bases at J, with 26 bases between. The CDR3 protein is CASSQTEPDSLNLAKNIQYF. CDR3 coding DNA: TGCGCCAGCAGCCAGACAGAACCGGACAGTCTAAATTTAGCCAAAAACATTCAGTACTTC.

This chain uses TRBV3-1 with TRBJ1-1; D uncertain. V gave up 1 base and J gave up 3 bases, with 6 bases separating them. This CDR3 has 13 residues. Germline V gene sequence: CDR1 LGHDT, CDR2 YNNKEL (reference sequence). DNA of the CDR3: TGTGCCAGCAGCCAAGTTATCTACACTGAAGCTTTCTTT. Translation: CASSQVIYTEAFF.

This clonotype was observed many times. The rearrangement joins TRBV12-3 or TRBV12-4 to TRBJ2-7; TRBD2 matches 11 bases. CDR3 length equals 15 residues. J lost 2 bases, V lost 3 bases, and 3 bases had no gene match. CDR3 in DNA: TGTGCCAGCAGTTTTGCTAGCGGGGGGACCTACGAGCAGTACTTC. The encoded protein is CASSFASGGTYEQYF.

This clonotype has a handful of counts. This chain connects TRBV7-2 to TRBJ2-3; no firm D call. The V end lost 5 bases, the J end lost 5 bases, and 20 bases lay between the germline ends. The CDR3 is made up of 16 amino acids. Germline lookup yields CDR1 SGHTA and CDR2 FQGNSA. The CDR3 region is CASSPFLLRIGDTQYF. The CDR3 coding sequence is TGTGCCAGCAGCCCATTTCTTTTGCGGATAGGAGATACGCAGTATTTT.

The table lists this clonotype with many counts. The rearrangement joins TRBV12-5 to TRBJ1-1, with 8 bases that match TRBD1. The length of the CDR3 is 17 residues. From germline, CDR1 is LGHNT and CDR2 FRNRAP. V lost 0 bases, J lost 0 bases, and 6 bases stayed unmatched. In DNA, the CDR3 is TGTGCTAGTGGTTTGGTTCGACAGGGGTCTATGAACACTGAAGCTTTCTTT. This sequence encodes CASGLVRQGSMNTEAFF.

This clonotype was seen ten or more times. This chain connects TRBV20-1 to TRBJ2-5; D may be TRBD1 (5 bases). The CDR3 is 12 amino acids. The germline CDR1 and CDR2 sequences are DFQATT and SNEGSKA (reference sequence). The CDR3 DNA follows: TGCAGCCTCAGCAGGGTGCAAGAGACCCAGTACTTC. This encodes CSLSRVQETQYF.

The CDR3 protein is CASTITRTGQKNYGYTF. Here the CDR3 DNA reads TGTGCCAGCACCATAACACGAACGGGACAGAAAAACTATGGCTACACCTTC. V gene TRBV2 combines with J gene TRBJ1-2; 7 bases match TRBD1. The CDR3 contains 17 residues. Germline trimming cut 7 bases from V and 2 bases from J; bases unmatched to any gene: 16. Germline V gene lookup returns CDR1 SNHLY and CDR2 FYNNEI.

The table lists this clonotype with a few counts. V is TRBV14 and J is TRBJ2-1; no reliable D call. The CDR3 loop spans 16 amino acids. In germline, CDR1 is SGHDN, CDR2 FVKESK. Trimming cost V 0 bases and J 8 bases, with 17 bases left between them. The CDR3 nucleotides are TGTGCCAGCAGCCAAGAGGTCGGAAGCAACCGGGATGAGCAGTTCTTC. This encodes CASSQEVGSNRDEQFF.

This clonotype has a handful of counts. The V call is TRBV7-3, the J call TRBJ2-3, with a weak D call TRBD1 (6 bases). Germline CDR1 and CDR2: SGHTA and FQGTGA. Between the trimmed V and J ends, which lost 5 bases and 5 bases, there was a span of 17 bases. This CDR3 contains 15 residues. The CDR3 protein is CASSPSGGGGDTQYF. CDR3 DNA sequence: TGTGCCAGCAGCCCGAGCGGTGGGGGCGGAGATACGCAGTATTTT.

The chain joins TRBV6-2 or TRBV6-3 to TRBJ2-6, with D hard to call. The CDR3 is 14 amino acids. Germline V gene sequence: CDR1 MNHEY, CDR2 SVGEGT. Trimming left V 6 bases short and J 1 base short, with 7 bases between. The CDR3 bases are TGTGCCAGCAGGCCCACTTCTGGGGCCAACGTCCTGACTTTC. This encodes CASRPTSGANVLTF.

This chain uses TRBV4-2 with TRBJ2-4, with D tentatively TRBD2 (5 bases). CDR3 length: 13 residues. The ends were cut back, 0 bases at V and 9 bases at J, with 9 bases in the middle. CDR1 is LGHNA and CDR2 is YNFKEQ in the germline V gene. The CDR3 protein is CASSQDEGSIQYF. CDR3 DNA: TGTGCCAGCAGCCAAGACGAGGGCAGCATTCAGTACTTC.

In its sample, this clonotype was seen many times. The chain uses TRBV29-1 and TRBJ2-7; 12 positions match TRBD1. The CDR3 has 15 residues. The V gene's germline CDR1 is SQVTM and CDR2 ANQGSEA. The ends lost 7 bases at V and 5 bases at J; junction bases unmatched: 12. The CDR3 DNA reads TGCAGCGCAAATTCTCCCGGGACAGGGGGCAACGAGCAGTACTTC. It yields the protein CSANSPGTGGNEQYF.

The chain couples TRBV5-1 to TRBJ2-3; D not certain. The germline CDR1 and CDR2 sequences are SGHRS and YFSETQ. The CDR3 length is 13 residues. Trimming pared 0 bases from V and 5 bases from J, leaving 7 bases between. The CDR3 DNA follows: TGCGCCAGCAGCTTGGATGTAAGAGATACGCAGTATTTT. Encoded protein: CASSLDVRDTQYF.

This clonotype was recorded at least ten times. CDR3 loop: CASSPPGGYEQYF. As DNA, the CDR3 is TGCGCCAGCAGCCCCCCAGGGGGCTACGAGCAGTACTTC. This sequence joins TRBV4-3 and TRBJ2-7, with TRBD1 matching 7 bases. From germline, CDR1 is LGHNA and CDR2 YSLEER. V was pared by 4 bases and J by 3 bases, with 3 bases of the junction left unmatched. This CDR3 contains 13 residues.

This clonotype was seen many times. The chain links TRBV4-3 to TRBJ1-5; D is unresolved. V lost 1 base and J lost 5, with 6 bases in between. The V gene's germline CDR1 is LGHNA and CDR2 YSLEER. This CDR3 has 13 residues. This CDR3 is CASSQGAYQPQHF. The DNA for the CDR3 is TGCGCCAGCAGCCAAGGGGCTTATCAGCCCCAGCATTTT.

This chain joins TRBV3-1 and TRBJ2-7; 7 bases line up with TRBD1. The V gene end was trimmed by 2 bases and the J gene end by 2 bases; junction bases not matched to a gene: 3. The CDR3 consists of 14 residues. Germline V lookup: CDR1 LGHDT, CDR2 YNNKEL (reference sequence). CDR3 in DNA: TGTGCCAGCAGCCAACCCGACAGGGCCTACGAGCAGTACTTC. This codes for CASSQPDRAYEQYF.

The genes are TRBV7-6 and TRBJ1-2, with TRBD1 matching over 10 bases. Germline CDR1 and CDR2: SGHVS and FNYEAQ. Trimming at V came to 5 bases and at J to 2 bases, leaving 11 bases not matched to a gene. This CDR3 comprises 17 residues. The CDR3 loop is CASSRFGQGGRNYGYTF. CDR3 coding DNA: TGTGCCAGCAGCCGTTTCGGACAGGGGGGAAGGAACTATGGCTACACCTTC. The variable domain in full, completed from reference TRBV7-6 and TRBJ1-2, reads GAGVSQSPRYKVTKRGQDVALRCDPISGHVSLYWYRQALGQGPEFLTYFNYEAQQDKSGLPNDRFSAERPEGSISTLTIQRTEQRDSAMYRCASSRFGQGGRNYGYTFGSGTRLTVV.